This TCR beta chain is from a study of cytomegalovirus exposure and HLA in healthy donors. Study conclusions and caveats: Cytomegalovirus-associated status was assigned to about 180 TCR beta chains. According to an earlier analysis, most TCR beta V segments yielded productive rearrangements about 87% or about 30% of the time. Exclusion as indistinguishable affected some V segments, including TRBV6-2 and TRBV6-3. In a later analysis, TCR beta V- and J-gene trimming was associated with a missense DCLRE1C variant.

Points on this clone: Antigen unknown.

The PCR was carried out with 60 Vbeta primers and 13 Jbeta primers. Here immunoSEQ multiplex PCR was the method, and the copy in TCRdb shows in-frame clones only, minus some. Here the sample spans about 100,000 clones, approximately 72% being singletons. V was shortened by 5 bases and J by 2 bases, with 9 bases between the two germline ends. Germline-derived CDR1 and CDR2 are SGDLS and YYNGEE. The CDR3 loop spans 13 amino acids. Input material: PBMCs. The gene calls are TRBV9 and TRBJ2-3; D is undetermined. The clonotype was recovered from a male donor in good health and CMV-seropositive. The CDR3 loop reads CASSEQTTDTQYF. As DNA, the CDR3 is TGTGCCAGCAGTGAACAGACCACAGATACGCAGTATTTT.